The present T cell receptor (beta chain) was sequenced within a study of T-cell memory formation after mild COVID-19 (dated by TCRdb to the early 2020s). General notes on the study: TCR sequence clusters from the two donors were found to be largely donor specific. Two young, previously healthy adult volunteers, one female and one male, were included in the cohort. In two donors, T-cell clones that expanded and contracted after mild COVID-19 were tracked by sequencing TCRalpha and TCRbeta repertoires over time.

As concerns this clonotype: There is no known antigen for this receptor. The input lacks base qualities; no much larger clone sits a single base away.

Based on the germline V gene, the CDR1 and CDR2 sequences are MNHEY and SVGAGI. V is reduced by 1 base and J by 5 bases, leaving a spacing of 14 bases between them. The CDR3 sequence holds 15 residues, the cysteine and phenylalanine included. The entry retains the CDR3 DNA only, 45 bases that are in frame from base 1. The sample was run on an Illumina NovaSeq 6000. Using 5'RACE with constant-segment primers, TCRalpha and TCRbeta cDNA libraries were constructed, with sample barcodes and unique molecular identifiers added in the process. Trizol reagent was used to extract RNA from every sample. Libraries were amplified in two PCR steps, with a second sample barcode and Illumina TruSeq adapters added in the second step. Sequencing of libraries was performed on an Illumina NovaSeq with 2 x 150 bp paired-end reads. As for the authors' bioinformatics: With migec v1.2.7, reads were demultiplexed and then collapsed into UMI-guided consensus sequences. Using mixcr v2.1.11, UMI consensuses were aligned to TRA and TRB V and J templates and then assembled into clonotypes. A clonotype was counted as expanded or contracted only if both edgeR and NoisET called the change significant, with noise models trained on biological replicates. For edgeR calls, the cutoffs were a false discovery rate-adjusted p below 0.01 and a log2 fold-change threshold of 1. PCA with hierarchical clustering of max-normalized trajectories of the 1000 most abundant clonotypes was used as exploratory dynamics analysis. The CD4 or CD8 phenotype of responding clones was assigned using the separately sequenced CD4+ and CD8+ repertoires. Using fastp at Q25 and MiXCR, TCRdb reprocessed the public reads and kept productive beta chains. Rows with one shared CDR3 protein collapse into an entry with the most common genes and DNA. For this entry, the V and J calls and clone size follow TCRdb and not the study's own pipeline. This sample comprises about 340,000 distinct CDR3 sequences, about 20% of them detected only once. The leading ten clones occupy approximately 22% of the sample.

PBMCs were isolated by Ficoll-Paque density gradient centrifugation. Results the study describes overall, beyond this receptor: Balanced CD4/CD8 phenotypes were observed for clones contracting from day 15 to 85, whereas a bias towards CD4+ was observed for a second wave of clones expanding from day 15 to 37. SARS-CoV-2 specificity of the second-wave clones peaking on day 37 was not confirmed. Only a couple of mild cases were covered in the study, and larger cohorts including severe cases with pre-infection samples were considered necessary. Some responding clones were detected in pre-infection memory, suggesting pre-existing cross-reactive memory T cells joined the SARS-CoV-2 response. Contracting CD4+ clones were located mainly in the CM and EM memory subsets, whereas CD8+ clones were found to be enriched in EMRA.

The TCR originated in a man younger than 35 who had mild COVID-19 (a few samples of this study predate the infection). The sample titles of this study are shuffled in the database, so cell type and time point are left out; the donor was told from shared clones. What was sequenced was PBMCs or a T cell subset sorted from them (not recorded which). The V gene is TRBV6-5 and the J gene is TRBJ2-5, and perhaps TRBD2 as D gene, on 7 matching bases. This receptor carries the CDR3 CASSYLTGGVETQYF. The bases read TGTGCCAGCAGTTACTTAACGGGGGGCGTGGAGACCCAGTACTTC.